Below are 8 T cell receptor beta chains sequenced from a single sample in a study of cytomegalovirus exposure and HLA in healthy donors. The study ran its PCR with 60 Vbeta and 13 Jbeta primers. This table comes from immunoSEQ multiplex PCR, and its TCRdb copy is limited to in-frame clones, with some not included. The repertoire holds 100,000 or so clones, with over 75% as singletons. The sequenced material came from PBMCs. These receptors were obtained from a man between 25 and 39 years old in good health and CMV-seropositive.

J is TRBJ1-5 and V is TRBV7-2; a weak D match, TRBD1 (6 bases). V lost 5 bases and J 7 bases, leaving 24 bases between the germline ends. Germline CDR1 and CDR2: SGHTA and FQGNSA. CDR3 length equals 17 residues. Here the CDR3 DNA reads TGTGCCAGCAGCCCATATTCGGGGGGGGGCCGAGAGCAGCCCCAGCATTTT. Its protein is CASSPYSGGGREQPQHF.

This clone has only one observation. The chain joins TRBV29-1 to TRBJ2-2, with 12 bases lining up with TRBD2. The CDR3 contains 15 residues. Germline assignment: CDR1 SQVTM and CDR2 ANQGSEA. Losses at the gene ends were 6 bases for V and 4 bases for J; bases not matched to a gene: 6. CDR3 coding DNA: TGCAGCGTCGTTCTAGCGGGAGGGGGCACCGGGGAGCTGTTTTTT. Translating it yields CSVVLAGGGTGELFF.

The J gene is TRBJ1-5, the V gene TRBV18; 9 bases fit TRBD1. V shed 3 bases and J 2 bases; nucleotides not matched to a gene: 5. Germline CDR1 is KGHSH and CDR2 is LQKENI. The CDR3 runs to 16 residues. The CDR3 spells CASSPSDRGGNQPQHF. The CDR3 nucleotides are TGTGCCAGCTCACCTTCGGACAGGGGTGGCAATCAGCCCCAGCATTTT.

This clone was observed a single time. The chain has TRBV6-1 and TRBJ1-5, with D maybe TRBD1 (6 bases). This CDR3 spans 13 amino acids. V was pared by 7 bases and J by 6 bases, with 13 bases between. The germline gives CDR1 MNHNS, CDR2 SASEGT. In DNA form, the CDR3 reads TGTGCCAGCAAGGAACAGGGTAGTCAGCCCCAGCATTTT. Protein product: CASKEQGSQPQHF.

The rearrangement uses TRBV4-1 and TRBJ2-5; TRBD1 aligns across 8 bases. Germline-derived CDR1 and CDR2 are MGHRA and YSYEKL. This CDR3 has 13 residues. V lost 5 bases to trimming and J lost 4 bases; unmatched junction nucleotides: 3. The CDR3 loop is CASSFDRGETQYF. For the CDR3, the DNA is TGCGCCAGCAGCTTCGACAGGGGAGAGACCCAGTACTTC.

This chain joins TRBV7-2 and TRBJ2-1; D unresolved. The CDR3 spans 13 residues. CDR1 is SGHTA and CDR2 is FQGNSA in the germline V gene. V lost 1 base, J lost 8 bases, and 9 bases lay in between. The CDR3 loop reads CASSLVFRDEQFF. The CDR3, as DNA: TGTGCCAGCAGCTTAGTATTTCGGGATGAGCAGTTCTTC.

The genes are TRBV5-1 and TRBJ2-2, with 8 positions matching TRBD1. CDR1 is SGHRS, CDR2 YFSETQ, per germline. V lost 4 bases and J lost 1; bases outside the gene matches: 9. The CDR3 sequence is 17 residues long. CDR3 in DNA: TGCGCCAGCAGCAACCGGGACAGGATAATGAACACCGGGGAGCTGTTTTTT. The encoded protein is CASSNRDRIMNTGELFF.

The J gene is TRBJ1-1, the V gene TRBV7-6; D is uncertain. V was clipped by 2 bases and J by 1 base, with 11 bases between them. Germline V gene lookup returns CDR1 SGHVS and CDR2 FNYEAQ. This CDR3 is built from 15 residues. The CDR3 DNA sequence: TGTGCCAGCAGCTTATATGGCACAGAGAACACTGAAGCTTTCTTT. This sequence encodes CASSLYGTENTEAFF.